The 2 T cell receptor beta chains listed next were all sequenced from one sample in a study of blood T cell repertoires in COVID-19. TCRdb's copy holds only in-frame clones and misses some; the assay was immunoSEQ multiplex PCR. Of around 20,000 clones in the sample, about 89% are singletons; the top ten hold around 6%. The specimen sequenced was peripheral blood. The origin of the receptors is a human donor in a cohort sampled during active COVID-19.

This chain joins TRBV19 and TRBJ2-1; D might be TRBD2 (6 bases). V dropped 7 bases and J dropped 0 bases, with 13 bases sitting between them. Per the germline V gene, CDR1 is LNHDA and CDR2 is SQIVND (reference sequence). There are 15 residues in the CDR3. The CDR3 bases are TGTGCCAGTAAAGGGGACTTCAGCTCCTACAATGAGCAGTTCTTC. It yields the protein CASKGDFSSYNEQFF. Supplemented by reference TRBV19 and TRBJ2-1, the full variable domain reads DGGITQSPKYLFRKEGQNVTLSCEQNLNHDAMYWYRQDPGQGLRLIYYSQIVNDFQKGDIAEGYSVSREKKESFPLTVTSAQKNPTAFYLCASKGDFSSYNEQFFGPGTRLTVL.

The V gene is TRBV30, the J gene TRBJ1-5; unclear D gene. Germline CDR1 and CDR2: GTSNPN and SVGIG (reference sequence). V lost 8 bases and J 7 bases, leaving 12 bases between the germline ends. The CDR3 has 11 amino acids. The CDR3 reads CARDSRQPQHF. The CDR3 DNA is TGTGCCCGAGATAGTCGGCAGCCCCAGCATTTT.